This T cell receptor (beta chain) comes out of a study of T cells after yellow fever vaccination. Study-level points and caveats: Abundant clonotypes from the bulk population could get into FACS-sorted repertoires as contaminants. Only a small proportion of the clonotypes turned up in both the CD4 and the CD8 compartments, likely arising from convergent recombination. Though weaker, the secondary response peaked faster, on day 5 versus 15.

In TCRdb, the 5' RACE reads were re-called with MiXCR into one record per CDR3 protein. The sample has 450,000 to 650,000 distinct CDR3 sequences, roughly 13% seen once. CDR3 length equals 16 residues. V trimming: 4 bases; J trimming: 8 bases; junction bases outside the gene matches: 13. The V gene's germline CDR1 is SGHTA and CDR2 FQGNSA. Points on this clonotype: Its matching antigen is unknown.

The specimen was PBMCs, collected on the day of the yellow fever booster vaccination. The chain is built from TRBV7-2 and TRBJ2-1; 8 bases line up with TRBD2. The sequence was collected from a man aged 25 to 40 who received the YFV17D yellow fever vaccine. The CDR3 spells CASSSSLSGSGDEQFF. The CDR3 nucleotides read TGTGCCAGCAGCTCATCTCTAAGCGGGAGTGGGGATGAGCAGTTCTTC.